The clone carrying this TCR beta chain has a handful of counts. The data derive from a study of beta chain features in type 1 diabetes. Of the isolated RNA, all was reverse transcribed, and so the sequenced material was expressed TCRB transcripts. Clones were sequenced by immunoSEQ multiplex PCR, and TCRdb holds only the in-frame ones, with some missing. The top ten clones hold just over 0.015% of a sample with about 330,000 clones, around 10% of them seen once. Researchers reported sorting CD4+ naive, central memory, regulatory and stem cell-like memory cells via CD45RO/CCR7/CD25/CD127/CD95/CD27. Germline CDR1 is SEHNR and CDR2 is FQNEAQ (reference sequence). Trimming removed 5 bases from V and 2 bases from J; junction bases left unmatched: 5. The CDR3 spans 15 residues.

The receptor was isolated from a woman in her thirties in good health. The chain links TRBV7-9 to TRBJ2-7; TRBD2 agrees at 11 bases. Sequencing input: naive CD4+ T cells from blood. DNA of the CDR3: TGTGCCAGCAGCCCCCGTAGCGGGAGGGCCTACGAGCAGTACTTC. It codes for CASSPRSGRAYEQYF.